This TCR beta chain appears in the sequencing data of a study of T cells in Graves' hyperthyroidism and ophthalmopathy. Regarding the study as a whole: It was a median approximately 6 months before onset that the model predicted ophthalmopathy.

This clonotype occurred many times. Its cognate antigen is unknown. A lack of ophthalmopathy progression within 18 months defined stable Graves' hyperthyroidism. The patients, who ranged from 18 to 65 in age, presented with newly diagnosed hyperthyroidism lasting under 2 months. With 5 bases clipped from V and 2 bases from J, the junction kept 7 bases outside the gene matches. CDR3 length: 17 amino acids. Germline CDR1 SGHVS, CDR2 FQNEAQ. Authors of the study amplified TCR beta CDR3 regions from RNA transcripts. A first-round RT-PCR of the TCR CDR3 used the HTBI primer set. TCRdb re-derived calls from the multiplex PCR reads in MiXCR, one entry per CDR3 protein. The sample lists roughly 720,000 distinct CDR3 sequences, roughly 17% occurring once.

The chain combines TRBV7-8 with TRBJ2-1; the match to TRBD2 covers 12 bases. The sample consisted of blood. This clonotype originated in a man aged 50 to 60 with Graves' hyperthyroidism. CDR3 residues: CASSETSGRVTYNEQFF. DNA of the CDR3: TGTGCCAGCAGCGAGACTAGCGGGAGAGTGACCTACAATGAGCAGTTCTTC.